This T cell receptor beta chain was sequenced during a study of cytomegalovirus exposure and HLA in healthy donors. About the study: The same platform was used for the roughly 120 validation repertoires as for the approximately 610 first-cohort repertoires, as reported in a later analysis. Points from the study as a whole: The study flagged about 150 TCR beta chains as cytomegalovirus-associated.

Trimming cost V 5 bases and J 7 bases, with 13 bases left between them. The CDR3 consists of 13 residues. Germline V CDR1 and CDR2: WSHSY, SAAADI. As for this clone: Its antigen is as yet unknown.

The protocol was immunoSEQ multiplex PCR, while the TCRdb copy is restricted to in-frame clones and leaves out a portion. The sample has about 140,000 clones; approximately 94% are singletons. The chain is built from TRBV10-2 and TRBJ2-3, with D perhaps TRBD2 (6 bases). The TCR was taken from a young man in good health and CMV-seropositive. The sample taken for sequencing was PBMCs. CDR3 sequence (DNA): TGCGCCAGCAGTATAGCGGCCGGTAATACGCAGTATTTT. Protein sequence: CASSIAAGNTQYF.